This passage covers 9 T cell receptor beta chains from one sample sequenced in a study of cytomegalovirus exposure and HLA in healthy donors. The primer mix had 60 Vbeta and 13 Jbeta primers. TCRdb's copy holds only in-frame clones and misses some; the assay was immunoSEQ multiplex PCR. The sample shows about 130,000 clones, just under 75% of them seen only once. Input material: PBMCs. The receptor set was obtained from a man aged 35 to 55 in good health and CMV-seropositive.

This clone came up a few times. The chain recombines TRBV19 with TRBJ1-5; D is unclear. Trimming removed 0 bases at V and 0 bases at J, with 12 bases between. Germline-derived CDR1 and CDR2 are LNHDA and SQIVND (reference sequence). The CDR3 contains 17 residues. The CDR3 DNA reads as TGTGCCAGTAGTATAGATTTTTGGCAAAATAGCAATCAGCCCCAGCATTTT. Translation: CASSIDFWQNSNQPQHF.

The chain has TRBV19 and TRBJ2-4, with 8 bases aligning to TRBD1. The V gene's germline CDR1 is LNHDA and CDR2 SQIVND (reference sequence). There are 19 residues in the CDR3. The ends lost 0 bases at V and 0 bases at J; junction bases unmatched: 10. The CDR3 coding sequence is TGTGCCAGTAGTATAGACTCCGGGACAGGTTCAATAGCCAAAAACATTCAGTACTTC. Protein sequence: CASSIDSGTGSIAKNIQYF. The whole variable domain, filled in from reference TRBV19 and TRBJ2-4, reads DGGITQSPKYLFRKEGQNVTLSCEQNLNHDAMYWYRQDPGQGLRLIYYSQIVNDFQKGDIAEGYSVSREKKESFPLTVTSAQKNPTAFYLCASSIDSGTGSIAKNIQYFGAGTRLSVL.

This chain joins TRBV2 and TRBJ2-3; 11 nucleotides match TRBD2. Unmatched junction bases numbered 7, after V lost 7 bases and J lost 7 bases. This CDR3 is 14 amino acids long. The germline CDR1 and CDR2 sequences are SNHLY and FYNNEI. In DNA form, the CDR3 reads TGTGCCAGCAACGCCGGGACTAGCGGTTATACGCAGTATTTT. This encodes CASNAGTSGYTQYF.

This chain joins TRBV28 and TRBJ1-1; TRBD1 is a possible D gene (6 bases). Germline CDR1 and CDR2: MDHEN and SYDVKM. This CDR3 has 15 amino acids. The germline V and J ends were trimmed by 7 bases and 2 bases, with 17 bases remaining between them. This chain's CDR3 is CASTSQGLLNTEAFF. In nucleotides, the CDR3 is TGTGCCAGCACAAGCCAGGGGCTTCTTAACACTGAAGCTTTCTTT.

This chain joins TRBV11-2 and TRBJ1-3; no firm D call. The CDR3 has 13 amino acids. V lost 6 bases and J lost 1, with 7 bases in between. Germline CDR1 SGHAT, CDR2 FQNNGV. The CDR3: CASRRTSGNTIYF. The CDR3 coding sequence is TGTGCCAGCAGGCGGACTTCTGGAAACACCATATATTTT.

This chain uses TRBV2 with TRBJ2-7; 8 nucleotides align to TRBD1. CDR3 length equals 15 residues. The germline gives CDR1 SNHLY, CDR2 FYNNEI. V was clipped by 4 bases and J by 4 bases; unmatched bases: 9. This CDR3 is CASSGGDRIIYEQYF. The CDR3 coding sequence is TGTGCCAGCAGTGGTGGGGACAGGATCATATACGAGCAGTACTTC.

The chain joins TRBV15 to TRBJ1-4, with 9 nucleotides matching TRBD1. CDR1 LNHNV and CDR2 YYDKDF come from the germline V gene (reference sequence). The CDR3 has 15 amino acids. V lost 4 bases and J lost 8; bases outside the gene matches: 8. The CDR3 spells CATSIGQGRDEKLFF. In DNA form, the CDR3 reads TGTGCCACCAGCATCGGACAGGGGAGGGACGAAAAACTGTTTTTT.

This clone was recorded once. The same CDR3 arises from other DNA sequences in this sample as well. The rearrangement joins TRBV18 to TRBJ1-1; D uncertain. The CDR3 runs to 12 residues. CDR1 and CDR2 (germline): KGHSH, LQKENI. With 5 bases removed from V and 0 bases from J, the gap between germline ends came to 4 bases. The CDR3, as DNA: TGTGCCAGCTCAACGGTGAACACTGAAGCTTTCTTT. Protein: CASSTVNTEAFF.

CDR3 nucleotides: TGTGCCAGCAGTCCCGGGACAGGGGGCACCGGGGAGCTGTTTTTT. This encodes CASSPGTGGTGELFF. The J gene is TRBJ2-2, the V gene TRBV2; 11 bases are shared with TRBD1. The CDR3 totals 15 residues. J was trimmed by 4 bases and V by 5 bases; bases with no gene match: 3. CDR1 SNHLY and CDR2 FYNNEI come from the germline V gene.